These 28 T cell receptor beta chains were all obtained from the same sample, sequenced in a study of blood T cells in healthy people across ages. Primed by a sample-barcoded 5' primer and a J-beta primer mix, a second PCR proceeded for 7 to 11 cycles. MiXCR, run by TCRdb on the 5' RACE reads, gives a single entry per CDR3 protein. Among 1.4 million or so distinct CDR3 sequences listed, roughly 43% were seen once. The sample taken for sequencing was blood. All receptors come from a woman aged 18-29 years in good health.

This clonotype was recorded a few times. V usage is TRBV25-1 and J usage is TRBJ2-1; D remains unclear. V was trimmed by 6 bases and J by 9 bases, leaving 12 bases between them. The length of the CDR3 is 12 residues. Germline CDR1 MGHDK, CDR2 SYGVNS. Here the CDR3 reads CASRASLGEQFF. Written as DNA, the CDR3 is TGTGCCAGCAGGGCCAGTCTTGGTGAGCAGTTCTTC.

V gene TRBV9 combines with J gene TRBJ2-7; TRBD1 aligns across 10 bases. The CDR3 runs to 16 residues. The germline gives CDR1 SGDLS, CDR2 YYNGEE. The V segment lost 0 bases and the J segment 4 bases; nucleotides outside the gene matches: 7. The CDR3 DNA follows: TGTGCCAGCAGCGTAGGACTCGGGACAGGGGCTTACGAGCAGTACTTC. It codes for CASSVGLGTGAYEQYF.

This chain connects TRBV11-2 to TRBJ1-2, with D perhaps TRBD1 (6 bases). This CDR3 is 12 amino acids long. Germline V CDR1 and CDR2: SGHAT, FQNNGV. Trimming removed 10 bases at V and 8 bases at J, with 17 bases between. The CDR3 protein is CATRQQGGGYTF. The CDR3, as DNA: TGTGCCACCCGTCAACAGGGCGGCGGCTACACCTTC.

The chain employs TRBV6-4 and TRBJ2-3; 9 bases line up with TRBD2. The CDR3 runs to 18 residues. The V gene end was trimmed by 7 bases and the J gene end by 3 bases; junction bases not matched to a gene: 17. CDR1 MRHNA and CDR2 SNTAGT come from the germline V gene. CDR3 nucleotide sequence: TGTGCCAGCACCTTCCCGCGAGGGCGGGGGGGCGAGACAGATACGCAGTATTTT. Protein product: CASTFPRGRGGETDTQYF.

The rearrangement joins TRBV12-3 or TRBV12-4 to TRBJ1-2, with D hard to call. With 8 bases removed from V and 2 bases from J, the gap between germline ends came to 12 bases. CDR3 length: 13 amino acids. CDR3 sequence: CASGIGRNYGYTF. For the CDR3, the DNA is TGTGCCAGCGGTATTGGGCGGAACTATGGCTACACCTTC.

The rearrangement uses TRBV5-5 and TRBJ2-7, with D maybe TRBD2 (5 bases). The end of the DNA fits TRBJ2-5 better, so the J call may be wrong. The CDR3 runs 14 residues. Germline V gives CDR1 SGHKS, CDR2 YYEKEE (reference sequence). The CDR3 protein is CASSFYPSLETQYF. The CDR3 DNA is TGTGCCAGCAGCTTTTATCCTAGCCTGGAGACCCAGTACTTC.

CDR3 protein: CASSVAAVIPDTQYF. The CDR3 DNA sequence: TGTGCCAGCAGCGTAGCTGCAGTAATCCCAGATACGCAGTATTTT. This chain links TRBV9 with TRBJ2-3; no reliable D call. Trimming stripped 0 bases from V and 4 bases from J, with 12 bases between. Germline CDR1 and CDR2: SGDLS and YYNGEE. The CDR3 has 15 residues.

This chain links TRBV7-9 with TRBJ1-2; tentatively, D is TRBD1 (5 bases). Trimming took off 5 bases at V and 3 bases at J, with 16 bases between the two ends. The CDR3 loop spans 15 amino acids. Germline-derived CDR1 and CDR2 are SEHNR and FQNEAQ (reference sequence). The CDR3 nucleotides are TGTGCCAGCAGCCGGGGGACGGCCCCGGACTATGGCTACACCTTC. It specifies CASSRGTAPDYGYTF.

The chain is built from TRBV5-1 and TRBJ2-7, with a weak D call TRBD2 (8 bases). Between the trimmed V and J ends, which lost 2 bases and 2 bases, there was a span of 17 bases. The CDR3 has 16 amino acids. CDR1 and CDR2 from the germline V gene are SGHRS and YFSETQ. CDR3 in DNA: TGCGCCAGCAGCTTAACGACAGGGACTAGTCCCTACGAGCAGTACTTC. This sequence encodes CASSLTTGTSPYEQYF.

A few counts support this clonotype. The chain carries TRBV29-1 and TRBJ2-4, with 9 bases identical to TRBD2. The DNA matches TRBJ2-7 better at its end, which makes the J call doubtful. Germline-derived CDR1 and CDR2 are SQVTM and ANQGSEA. The CDR3 is 14 residues long. This chain's CDR3 is CSVHLVAGVYEQYF. Written as DNA, the CDR3 is TGCAGCGTCCACCTGGTAGCGGGAGTTTACGAGCAGTACTTC.

The J gene is TRBJ2-3, the V gene TRBV7-2; 12 bases line up with TRBD2. CDR3 length equals 15 residues. Trimming took 6 bases from V and 6 from J; bases not matched to a gene: 7. Germline lookup yields CDR1 SGHTA and CDR2 FQGNSA. The CDR3 region has the DNA TGTGCCAGCAGACAGACTAGCGGGAGAGGTGATACGCAGTATTTT. Amino acid sequence: CASRQTSGRGDTQYF.

The chain is built from TRBV6-5 and TRBJ2-4; D uncertain. Germline CDR1 and CDR2: MNHEY and SVGAGI. V was cut by 11 bases and J by 0 bases, with 11 bases left in between. CDR3 length equals 13 residues. CDR3: CAARLIAKNIQYF. The CDR3 DNA follows: TGTGCCGCTCGACTTATAGCCAAAAACATTCAGTACTTC.

The genes are TRBV11-1 and TRBJ2-5, with 8 nucleotides matching TRBD2. The germline V gene encodes CDR1 SGHAT and CDR2 FQDESV (reference sequence). V shed 1 base and J 11 bases; nucleotides not matched to a gene: 12. The CDR3 loop spans 15 amino acids. The CDR3 spells CASSLVGLAGNEQYF. The CDR3 DNA sequence: TGTGCCAGCAGCTTAGTTGGGCTAGCGGGTAATGAGCAGTACTTC.

V and J are TRBV4-3 and TRBJ1-4, with D maybe TRBD1 (6 bases). In germline, CDR1 is LGHNA, CDR2 YSLEER. The CDR3 is made up of 14 amino acids. V lost 2 bases and J lost 7, with 11 bases in between. The CDR3 spells CASSQQGRSEKLFF. CDR3 coding DNA: TGCGCCAGCAGCCAACAGGGGAGAAGTGAAAAACTGTTTTTT.

The chain recombines TRBV24-1 with TRBJ2-7; TRBD2 might be the D (5 bases). The germline V gene has CDR1 KGHDR and CDR2 SFDVKD. This CDR3 comprises 12 residues. Between the trimmed V and J ends, which lost 4 bases and 7 bases, there was a span of 10 bases. CDR3 protein: CATSDPREEQYF. Here the CDR3 DNA reads TGTGCCACCAGTGACCCTAGGGAGGAGCAGTACTTC.

This chain connects TRBV7-2 to TRBJ2-3, with a tentative D call TRBD2 (5 bases). The ends were cut back, 1 base at V and 7 bases at J, with 18 bases in the middle. Per germline, CDR1 SGHTA and CDR2 FQGNSA. The CDR3 has 16 amino acids. The CDR3 sequence is CTSSLGASPAVNTQYF. The CDR3 coding sequence is TGTACCAGCAGCTTAGGGGCTAGCCCGGCCGTGAATACGCAGTATTTT.

With respect to this clonotype: The junction departs from germline at one end; a sequencing error may be responsible. This rearrangement joins TRBV12-3 or TRBV12-4 to TRBJ2-1; 9 nucleotides agree with TRBD2. The CDR3 length is 16 residues. The CDR3 coding sequence is TGTGCCAGCAGTGTAGCGGGAGAAGGAGTTGGGGGTGAGCAGTTCTTC. It is translated as CASSVAGEGVGGEQFF.

This clonotype was counted ten times or more. J is TRBJ2-5 and V is TRBV27, with D perhaps TRBD2 (5 bases). The CDR3 is 12 amino acids. Trimming left V 6 bases short and J 8 bases short, with 13 bases between. Germline CDR1 is MNHEY and CDR2 is SMNVEV (reference sequence). CDR3 amino acids: CASSSPPGTQYF. For the CDR3, the DNA is TGTGCCAGCAGCTCACCGCCGGGAACCCAGTACTTC.

The chain couples TRBV5-6 to TRBJ2-3, with 13 bases lining up with TRBD2. V was clipped by 2 bases and J by 3 bases; unmatched bases: 3. The CDR3 loop spans 16 amino acids. The germline V gene has CDR1 SGHDT and CDR2 YYEEEE. CDR3 nucleotides: TGTGCCAGCAGCTTTGGGACTAGCGGGAATACAGATACGCAGTATTTT. Its protein is CASSFGTSGNTDTQYF.

This clonotype was seen a few times. In nucleotides, the CDR3 is TGCGCCAGCAGCGGGACCGGGACGGCAAATGAAAAACTGTTTTTT. Its translation is CASSGTGTANEKLFF. The chain joins TRBV5-1 to TRBJ1-4, with D tentatively TRBD1 (5 bases). Per the germline V gene, CDR1 is SGHRS and CDR2 is YFSETQ. The V gene lost 4 bases and the J gene lost 5 bases, with 15 bases spanning the gap. The CDR3 sequence is 15 residues long.

The chain uses TRBV4-3 and TRBJ2-3; D call uncertain. The germline V and J ends were trimmed by 6 bases and 5 bases, with 15 bases remaining between them. The length of the CDR3 is 14 residues. Germline CDR1 reads LGHNA; CDR2 reads YSLEER. The CDR3 DNA is TGCGCCAGCAGTAGGAGTACCTGGGGAGATACGCAGTATTTT. Its protein product is CASSRSTWGDTQYF.

This clonotype is a singleton in its sample. This sequence joins TRBV5-6 and TRBJ2-1; 11 nucleotides align to TRBD2. The CDR3 extends over 16 amino acids. Losses at the gene ends were 1 base for V and 9 bases for J; bases not matched to a gene: 9. Germline values: CDR1 SGHDT, CDR2 YYEEEE. CDR3 in amino acids: CASSLFTLAGDGEQFF. The CDR3 nucleotides read TGTGCCAGCAGCTTGTTCACACTAGCGGGGGACGGTGAGCAGTTCTTC.

This sequence joins TRBV6-5 and TRBJ1-4; tentatively, D is TRBD1 (6 bases). CDR3 size: 14 residues. CDR1 MNHEY and CDR2 SVGAGI come from the germline V gene. V dropped 5 bases and J dropped 6 bases, with 13 bases sitting between them. The CDR3 bases are TGTGCCAGCAGTCGCGGAGGGGGGCATGAAAAACTGTTTTTT. Its translation is CASSRGGGHEKLFF.

This clonotype was seen only a few times. J is TRBJ2-5 and V is TRBV10-3, with D unresolved. Germline CDR1 is ENHRY and CDR2 is SYGVKD. V was cut by 1 base and J by 4 bases, with 7 bases left in between. This CDR3 has 13 residues. The CDR3 loop reads CAISELETETQYF. In DNA form, the CDR3 reads TGTGCCATCAGTGAGTTAGAAACAGAGACCCAGTACTTC.

The chain carries TRBV12-3 or TRBV12-4 and TRBJ2-1; TRBD2 might be the D (7 bases). V lost 6 bases, J lost 9 bases, and 12 bases lay in between. The CDR3 spans 12 residues. CDR3 loop: CASSRGGVEQFF. The CDR3 coding sequence is TGTGCCAGCAGCCGCGGGGGCGTTGAGCAGTTCTTC.

The chain has TRBV20-1 and TRBJ2-1, with a weak D call TRBD2 (6 bases). V shed 6 bases and J shed 2 bases, with 14 bases lying between them. The CDR3 contains 14 residues. Per germline, CDR1 DFQATT and CDR2 SNEGSKA (reference sequence). CDR3 amino acids: CSAGTPGPYNEQFF. In DNA form, the CDR3 reads TGCAGTGCAGGGACTCCCGGGCCCTACAATGAGCAGTTCTTC.

V is TRBV5-1 and J is TRBJ2-7; D unclear. The V gene lost 6 bases and the J gene lost 7 bases, with 20 bases spanning the gap. This CDR3 comprises 14 residues. Germline V gene data show CDR1 as SGHRS and CDR2 as YFSETQ. CDR3 protein: CASTWPDLANEQYF. CDR3 nucleotide sequence: TGCGCCAGCACCTGGCCAGACTTGGCCAATGAGCAGTACTTC.

This clonotype was counted between two and nine times. This chain links TRBV11-2 with TRBJ2-7; TRBD1 aligns across 7 bases. Per germline, CDR1 SGHAT and CDR2 FQNNGV. The J segment lost 7 bases and the V segment lost 2 bases, leaving 11 bases of the junction unmatched. CDR3 length: 15 residues. CDR3 nucleotides: TGTGCCAGCAGCTTAACCCGAGGGGGCTGGGATGAGCAGTACTTC. Translation gives CASSLTRGGWDEQYF. The full variable domain, in which reference TRBV11-2 and TRBJ2-7 provide the parts outside the CDR3, is EAGVAQSPRYKIIEKRQSVAFWCNPISGHATLYWYQQILGQGPKLLIQFQNNGVVDDSQLPKDRFSAERLKGVDSTLKIQPAKLEDSAVYLCASSLTRGGWDEQYFGPGTRLTVT.